A selection of T cell receptor beta chains follows, all from one sample in a study of T cell changes during pregnancy in multiple sclerosis. Clones were sequenced by immunoSEQ multiplex PCR, and TCRdb holds only the in-frame ones, with some missing. The data contain fewer than 85,000 clones, roughly 90% of them seen just once; the ten biggest clones take up approximately 2%. The material sequenced was peripheral blood, taken before pregnancy. Source of these receptors: a female donor with multiple sclerosis, enrolled in a pregnancy study. CDR3s include the opening cysteine and the closing phenylalanine or tryptophan. D genes are given only for firm matches. Not every row has a clone size; where given, it reads once, few, many or a size class.

abundance: -
d_gene: -
v_gene: TRBV21-1
j_gene: TRBJ1-6
CDR3nt: TGTGCCAGCCCCTTGGGGGGGGAAGAATCACCCCTCCACTTT
CDR3aa: CASPLGGEESPLHF

abundance: -
d_gene: TRBD1
v_gene: TRBV2
j_gene: TRBJ2-3
CDR3nt: TGTGCCAGCAGTGTGGGGACAGTTAGCACAGATACGCAGTATTTT
CDR3aa: CASSVGTVSTDTQYF

abundance: -
d_gene: TRBD1
v_gene: TRBV6-1
j_gene: TRBJ1-2
CDR3nt: TGTGCCAACAGTGCCATTGGAGGGACAGGACCAGGAACTTATGGCTACACCTTC
CDR3aa: CANSAIGGTGPGTYGYTF

abundance: -
d_gene: -
v_gene: TRBV28
j_gene: TRBJ2-7
CDR3nt: TGTGCCAGCAGTGCCTCTAGCTTCCCCATTAACGAGCAGTACTTC
CDR3aa: CASSASSFPINEQYF

abundance: -
d_gene: TRBD1
v_gene: TRBV11-2
j_gene: TRBJ1-1
CDR3nt: TGTGCCAGCAGCTTACCCCTGGACAGGGGGAACACTGAAGCTTTCTTT
CDR3aa: CASSLPLDRGNTEAFF

abundance: -
d_gene: TRBD2
v_gene: TRBV7-8
j_gene: TRBJ2-2
CDR3nt: TGTGCCAGCAGCCTTAGCGGGGGGGATAACACCGGGGAGCTGTTTTTT
CDR3aa: CASSLSGGDNTGELFF

abundance: -
d_gene: TRBD2
v_gene: TRBV19
j_gene: TRBJ2-2
CDR3nt: TGTGCCAGTAAGGCGGTAGCGGGTCCCGGGGAGCTGTTTTTT
CDR3aa: CASKAVAGPGELFF

abundance: -
d_gene: -
v_gene: TRBV5-1
j_gene: TRBJ2-7
CDR3nt: TGCGCCAGCAGCTTGGCCCAGCTAGGAAATAACGGGCAGTACTTC
CDR3aa: CASSLAQLGNNGQYF

abundance: -
d_gene: TRBD1
v_gene: TRBV2
j_gene: TRBJ2-5
CDR3nt: TGTGCCAGCAGTCCGAGACAGGGGAATTTCCAAGAGACCCAGTACTTC
CDR3aa: CASSPRQGNFQETQYF

abundance: -
d_gene: -
v_gene: TRBV6-5
j_gene: TRBJ1-5
CDR3nt: TGTGCCAGCAGGGGAACAGGGTCGGGTCAGCCCCAGCATTTT
CDR3aa: CASRGTGSGQPQHF

abundance: -
d_gene: -
v_gene: TRBV5-1
j_gene: TRBJ2-7
CDR3nt: TGCGCCAGCAGCATGGGACATTCGGGGGACGAGCAGTACTTC
CDR3aa: CASSMGHSGDEQYF

abundance: once
d_gene: -
v_gene: TRBV5-4
j_gene: TRBJ2-2
CDR3nt: TGTGCCAGCAGGGGGGGGCCGGGAGGGGAGCTGTTTTTT
CDR3aa: CASRGGPGGELFF

abundance: few
d_gene: -
v_gene: TRBV18
j_gene: TRBJ2-2
CDR3nt: TGTGCCAGCTCTCTAGCATCCACCGGGGAGCTGTTTTTT
CDR3aa: CASSLASTGELFF

abundance: -
d_gene: TRBD2
v_gene: TRBV7-9
j_gene: TRBJ2-5
CDR3nt: TGTGCCAGCCTGCTAGCGGGGGGGCGGGAAGAGACCCAGTACTTC
CDR3aa: CASLLAGGREETQYF

abundance: -
d_gene: -
v_gene: TRBV28
j_gene: TRBJ1-6
CDR3nt: TGTGCCAGCAGTCCTTACCGGGACTCAAGCTCCTATAATTCACCCCTCCACTTT
CDR3aa: CASSPYRDSSSYNSPLHF

abundance: -
d_gene: TRBD2
v_gene: TRBV6-6
j_gene: TRBJ2-1
CDR3nt: TGTGCCAGCATGGGAGCGGGGGCTTACAATGAGCAGTTCTTC
CDR3aa: CASMGAGAYNEQFF

abundance: -
d_gene: TRBD1
v_gene: TRBV28
j_gene: TRBJ1-6
CDR3nt: TGTGCCAGCAGAACGACAGGGGGCGCAGGGTACGCTTCACCCCTCCACTTT
CDR3aa: CASRTTGGAGYASPLHF

abundance: -
d_gene: -
v_gene: TRBV9
j_gene: TRBJ1-3
CDR3nt: TGTGCCAGCACCCGAGGGGGAGTGTCTGGAAACACCATATATTTT
CDR3aa: CASTRGGVSGNTIYF

abundance: -
d_gene: -
v_gene: TRBV5-1
j_gene: TRBJ1-1
CDR3nt: TGCGCCAGCAGCTTGCTCTTCGGACAGAACACTGAAGCTTTCTTT
CDR3aa: CASSLLFGQNTEAFF

abundance: -
d_gene: TRBD1
v_gene: TRBV19
j_gene: TRBJ1-5
CDR3nt: TGTGCCAGTACCCCGGACAGGGGCTATATCAATCAGCCCCAGCATTTT
CDR3aa: CASTPDRGYINQPQHF

abundance: -
d_gene: TRBD1
v_gene: TRBV5-4
j_gene: TRBJ2-7
CDR3nt: TGTGCCAGCAGCTCGACAGGGGCCTACGAGCAGTACTTC
CDR3aa: CASSSTGAYEQYF

abundance: -
d_gene: -
v_gene: TRBV5-1
j_gene: TRBJ2-3
CDR3nt: TGCGCCAGCAGCTCCCGGGGAACTAGCACAGATACGCAGTATTTT
CDR3aa: CASSSRGTSTDTQYF

abundance: -
d_gene: -
v_gene: TRBV25-1
j_gene: TRBJ1-1
CDR3nt: TGTGCCAGCAGTGAATTGGAGGGAGAAGCTTTCTTT
CDR3aa: CASSELEGEAFF

abundance: -
d_gene: -
v_gene: TRBV5-4
j_gene: TRBJ1-2
CDR3nt: TGTGCCAGCAGCCTGACAGGTCTTGGCTATGGCTACACCTTC
CDR3aa: CASSLTGLGYGYTF

abundance: -
d_gene: -
v_gene: TRBV5-4
j_gene: TRBJ2-3
CDR3nt: TGTGCCAGCAAATCTACAGATACGCAGTATTTT
CDR3aa: CASKSTDTQYF

abundance: -
d_gene: TRBD1
v_gene: TRBV7-8
j_gene: TRBJ1-2
CDR3nt: TGTGCCAGCAGCCCATACCGGGACAGGAACTATGGCTACACCTTC
CDR3aa: CASSPYRDRNYGYTF

abundance: -
d_gene: -
v_gene: TRBV6-5
j_gene: TRBJ1-2
CDR3nt: TGTGCCAGCAGTTTAGACAGCTATGGCTACACCTTC
CDR3aa: CASSLDSYGYTF

abundance: -
d_gene: TRBD2
v_gene: TRBV30
j_gene: TRBJ2-3
CDR3nt: TGTGCCTGGAGCTTGCTAGCGGGGTTTAATACGCAGTATTTT
CDR3aa: CAWSLLAGFNTQYF

abundance: -
d_gene: -
v_gene: TRBV6-5
j_gene: TRBJ1-2
CDR3nt: TGTGCCAGCAGTCTTGACAGCGATAGCTATGGCTACACCTTC
CDR3aa: CASSLDSDSYGYTF

abundance: -
d_gene: TRBD1
v_gene: TRBV19
j_gene: TRBJ1-5
CDR3nt: TGTGCCAGTAGGGCGTGGGACAGCCCAAAGCCCCAGCATTTT
CDR3aa: CASRAWDSPKPQHF

abundance: -
d_gene: TRBD1
v_gene: TRBV5-5
j_gene: TRBJ2-3
CDR3nt: TGTGCCAGCAGCTTCTGGGGACAGGGAGCAGATACGCAGTATTTT
CDR3aa: CASSFWGQGADTQYF

abundance: -
d_gene: -
v_gene: TRBV5-1
j_gene: TRBJ1-5
CDR3nt: TGCGCCAGCAGCTTGGGCCACCAGAATCAGCCCCAGCATTTT
CDR3aa: CASSLGHQNQPQHF

abundance: -
d_gene: -
v_gene: TRBV18
j_gene: TRBJ1-1
CDR3nt: TGTGCCAGCTCACCACTAACTGCTGCAACCGGAGTGAGGGGGACTGAAGCTTTCTTT
CDR3aa: CASSPLTAATGVRGTEAFF

abundance: -
d_gene: -
v_gene: TRBV29-1
j_gene: TRBJ1-4
CDR3nt: TGCAGCGGGCAGACTACAACTAATGAAAAACTGTTTTTT
CDR3aa: CSGQTTTNEKLFF

abundance: -
d_gene: -
v_gene: TRBV7-2
j_gene: TRBJ2-7
CDR3nt: TGTGCCAGCAGCTTAACGGCTAGCCGTTACGAGCAGTACTTC
CDR3aa: CASSLTASRYEQYF

abundance: -
d_gene: TRBD2
v_gene: TRBV28
j_gene: TRBJ2-1
CDR3nt: TGTGCCAGCAGTCTTAGCGGGGGATACAATGAGCAGTTCTTC
CDR3aa: CASSLSGGYNEQFF

abundance: once
d_gene: -
v_gene: TRBV5-5
j_gene: TRBJ1-3
CDR3nt: TGTGCCAGCAGCTTGTTAACAGGGAGGGAGAGAAACACCATATATTTT
CDR3aa: CASSLLTGRERNTIYF

abundance: -
d_gene: -
v_gene: TRBV4-3
j_gene: TRBJ2-2
CDR3nt: TGCGCCAGCAGCCAAGAACCGGGACACACGAACACCGGGGAGCTGTTTTTT
CDR3aa: CASSQEPGHTNTGELFF

abundance: -
d_gene: TRBD2
v_gene: TRBV7-2
j_gene: TRBJ2-5
CDR3nt: TGTGCCAGCAGCTCGCCCCCCCCCGGGACTATAAAGACCCAGTACTTC
CDR3aa: CASSSPPPGTIKTQYF

abundance: -
d_gene: TRBD1
v_gene: TRBV7-9
j_gene: TRBJ2-1
CDR3nt: TGTGCCAGCAGCTTGACAGGGTCGAATGAGCAGTTCTTC
CDR3aa: CASSLTGSNEQFF

abundance: -
d_gene: TRBD1
v_gene: TRBV19
j_gene: TRBJ1-2
CDR3nt: TGTGCCAGTAGTATATCCGGGACAGCTATCTATGGCTACACCTTC
CDR3aa: CASSISGTAIYGYTF

abundance: -
d_gene: -
v_gene: TRBV28
j_gene: TRBJ1-2
CDR3nt: TGTGCCAGCAGTATGCGGGTCTATGGCTACACCTTC
CDR3aa: CASSMRVYGYTF

abundance: -
d_gene: TRBD1
v_gene: TRBV7-6
j_gene: TRBJ1-5
CDR3nt: TGTGCCAGCAGTCCTTCGGTAGGGGGCCTTATCTCGAATCAGCCCCAGCATTTT
CDR3aa: CASSPSVGGLISNQPQHF

abundance: -
d_gene: -
v_gene: TRBV7-8
j_gene: TRBJ1-5
CDR3nt: TGTGCCAGCAGCTTAGGTGGCGCAGGGAGGAATCAGCCCCAGCATTTT
CDR3aa: CASSLGGAGRNQPQHF

abundance: -
d_gene: -
v_gene: TRBV5-4
j_gene: TRBJ1-6
CDR3nt: TGTGCCAGCAGCTACCAGGATGGTGCTTCACCCCTCCACTTT
CDR3aa: CASSYQDGASPLHF

abundance: -
d_gene: -
v_gene: TRBV5-6
j_gene: TRBJ1-1
CDR3nt: TGTGCCAGCAATCGAGGGGCGGGGCGGACTGAAGCTTTCTTT
CDR3aa: CASNRGAGRTEAFF

abundance: -
d_gene: -
v_gene: TRBV19
j_gene: TRBJ1-1
CDR3nt: TGTGCCAGTAGTACCCATTCAGGGGCCACTGAAGCTTTCTTT
CDR3aa: CASSTHSGATEAFF

abundance: -
d_gene: TRBD2
v_gene: TRBV27
j_gene: TRBJ2-3
CDR3nt: TGTGCCAGCAGTTTTCTAGCGGAAGATACGCAGTATTTT
CDR3aa: CASSFLAEDTQYF

abundance: -
d_gene: TRBD1
v_gene: TRBV9
j_gene: TRBJ1-2
CDR3nt: TGTGCCAGCAGGGGAGACAGGGCCGGCTATGGCTACACCTTC
CDR3aa: CASRGDRAGYGYTF

abundance: -
d_gene: TRBD1
v_gene: TRBV5-4
j_gene: TRBJ2-5
CDR3nt: TGTGCCAGCAGCCAACTGACAGGGGAAGAGACCCAGTACTTC
CDR3aa: CASSQLTGEETQYF

abundance: -
d_gene: -
v_gene: TRBV30
j_gene: TRBJ1-5
CDR3nt: TGTGCCTGGAGTGTGGGCGGGGATCAGCCCCAGCATTTT
CDR3aa: CAWSVGGDQPQHF

abundance: -
d_gene: -
v_gene: TRBV4-3
j_gene: TRBJ2-3
CDR3nt: TGCGCCAGCAGCCAAGACGGGGGTAGCACAGATACGCAGTATTTT
CDR3aa: CASSQDGGSTDTQYF

abundance: -
d_gene: TRBD1
v_gene: TRBV6-1
j_gene: TRBJ1-5
CDR3nt: TGTGCCAGCAGTGTAGCCTACACAGGGGATCAGCCCCAGCATTTT
CDR3aa: CASSVAYTGDQPQHF

abundance: -
d_gene: -
v_gene: TRBV30
j_gene: TRBJ1-1
CDR3nt: TGTGCCCGCATCCAGTGGCAGGGGCCCGTTGAAGCTTTCTTT
CDR3aa: CARIQWQGPVEAFF

abundance: -
d_gene: -
v_gene: TRBV4-3
j_gene: TRBJ2-3
CDR3nt: TGCGCCAGCAGCCAAGAATGGGCACTGCCAGATACGCAGTATTTT
CDR3aa: CASSQEWALPDTQYF

abundance: few
d_gene: TRBD1
v_gene: TRBV7-9
j_gene: TRBJ1-1
CDR3nt: TGTGCCAGCAGCCCCGTTGGGGGACAGGGGATATGGACTGAAGCTTTCTTT
CDR3aa: CASSPVGGQGIWTEAFF

abundance: -
d_gene: TRBD2
v_gene: TRBV7-6
j_gene: TRBJ2-3
CDR3nt: TGTGCCAGCCTAAAGGCCCCGGGGGGGGCCGGGACGCAGTATTTT
CDR3aa: CASLKAPGGAGTQYF